These 12 T cell receptor beta chains were sequenced from one sample in a study of neurological immune-mediated disorders. TCRdb reprocessed the 5' RACE reads with MiXCR, giving one entry per CDR3 protein. This table has roughly 30,000 distinct CDR3 sequences, approximately 24% appearing once. The sample comprised CD4+ T cells from blood. These receptors were taken from a man aged 50-60 years with HTLV-1-associated myelopathy (HAM/TSP).

Concerning this clonotype: At one end, the junction sequence differs from germline, possibly due to a read error. The chain joins TRBV9 to TRBJ2-5; D may correspond to TRBD1 or TRBD2 (6 bases each). The CDR3 loop spans 15 amino acids. Germline CDR1 is SGDLS and CDR2 is YYNGEE. Here the CDR3 DNA reads TGTGTCAGCAGCGTAGATGCGGTGAGGGGGGATACCCAGTACTTC. It codes for CVSSVDAVRGDTQYF.

Many counts were recorded for this clonotype. The chain uses TRBV3-1 and TRBJ1-5; D might be TRBD1 (5 bases). Germline assignment: CDR1 LGHDT and CDR2 YNNKEL (reference sequence). With 4 bases removed from V and 3 bases from J, the gap between germline ends came to 10 bases. The CDR3 runs 14 residues. The CDR3 loop is CASSPTELNQPQHF. As DNA, the CDR3 is TGTGCCAGCAGCCCGACAGAGCTCAATCAGCCCCAGCATTTT.

The sample holds many counts of this clonotype. This chain joins TRBV5-1 and TRBJ2-1, with D perhaps TRBD1 or TRBD2 (5 bases each). The CDR3 runs 16 residues. Trimming removed 3 bases at V and 4 bases at J, with 17 bases between. Germline V gene sequence: CDR1 SGHRS, CDR2 YFSETQ. The CDR3 nucleotides read TGCGCCAGCAGCTCACCGAAGGGGACGGGGTACAATGAGCAGTTCTTC. Residues: CASSSPKGTGYNEQFF.

This clonotype was counted ten times or more. This chain joins TRBV12-3 or TRBV12-4 and TRBJ1-1, with TRBD1 matching over 7 bases. Germline trimming cut 6 bases from V and 7 bases from J; bases unmatched to any gene: 11. The CDR3 is made up of 14 amino acids. The CDR3 DNA reads as TGTGCCAGCAGCTTGGGACAGCTCAAACTTGAAGCTTTCTTT. Amino acid sequence: CASSLGQLKLEAFF.

This clonotype has ten or more counts. The V gene is TRBV20-1, the J gene TRBJ1-2, with D unclear. This CDR3 contains 12 residues. V dropped 3 bases and J dropped 7 bases, with 12 bases sitting between them. The germline gives CDR1 DFQATT, CDR2 SNEGSKA (reference sequence). The CDR3 loop reads CSASSYNGGYTF. Here the CDR3 DNA reads TGCAGTGCTAGTAGTTATAATGGTGGCTACACCTTC.

The chain is built from TRBV19 and TRBJ1-1, with no clear D. The CDR3 consists of 15 residues. Trimming removed 0 bases at V and 6 bases at J, with 14 bases between. CDR1 and CDR2 from the germline V gene are LNHDA and SQIVND (reference sequence). CDR3 bases: TGTGCCAGTAGTATAGAGTATCCGGGCAGGTCTGAAGCTTTCTTT. Its translation is CASSIEYPGRSEAFF.

This clonotype was recorded at least ten times. The chain is built from TRBV10-3 and TRBJ1-5; no definite D call. The CDR3 sequence is 15 residues long. V shed 0 bases and J shed 3 bases, with 9 bases lying between them. The germline V gene encodes CDR1 ENHRY and CDR2 SYGVKD. CDR3 protein: CAISESTLANQPQHF. The CDR3 DNA reads TGTGCCATCAGTGAGTCGACTCTCGCCAATCAGCCCCAGCATTTT.

This chain uses TRBV19 with TRBJ1-6; 7 positions match TRBD1. Germline V gene sequence: CDR1 LNHDA, CDR2 SQIVND (reference sequence). V trimming: 5 bases; J trimming: 8 bases; junction bases outside the gene matches: 6. CDR3 length equals 14 residues. The CDR3 bases are TGTGCCAGTAGTCCCGACAGGGCGGATTCACCCCTCCACTTT. Amino acids: CASSPDRADSPLHF.

This clonotype was detected many times. The chain couples TRBV29-1 to TRBJ1-1; the match to TRBD1 covers 8 bases. J gave up 0 bases and V 6 bases, and 6 bases lay outside the gene matches. Germline values: CDR1 SQVTM, CDR2 ANQGSEA. This CDR3 region has 14 residues. CDR3 nucleotides: TGCAGCGTCGCTCAGACAGGGGTGAACACTGAAGCTTTCTTT. Protein product: CSVAQTGVNTEAFF.

As regards this clonotype: Here the CDR3 omits its conserved ending phenylalanine or tryptophan, so a read error is the likely source. The chain is built from TRBV20-1 and TRBJ1-1, with D hard to call. Germline V gives CDR1 DFQATT, CDR2 SNEGSKA (reference sequence). This CDR3 contains 14 residues. V lost 0 bases and J lost 1, with 9 bases in between. CDR3 nucleotides: TGCAGTGCTAGAGATGGGGAGAGGAACACTGAAGCTTTCCTT. Its translation is CSARDGERNTEAFL.

There are many counts of this clonotype. The J gene is TRBJ1-1, the V gene TRBV12-3 or TRBV12-4, with D maybe TRBD1 (5 bases). The ends were cut back, 2 bases at V and 6 bases at J, with 10 bases in the middle. The CDR3 consists of 13 residues. The CDR3 DNA follows: TGTGCCAGCAGTTTAACAGGTACTTCTGAAGCTTTCTTT. It encodes CASSLTGTSEAFF.

This clonotype occurred many times. This rearrangement joins TRBV5-1 to TRBJ1-1, with D unresolved. V dropped 3 bases and J dropped 0 bases, with 6 bases sitting between them. Germline loops: CDR1 SGHRS, CDR2 YFSETQ. This CDR3 region has 13 residues. For the CDR3, the DNA is TGCGCCAGCAGCTCCTCAGTGAACACTGAAGCTTTCTTT. It is translated as CASSSSVNTEAFF.